The 27 T cell receptor beta chains below were found in one sample sequenced in a study of T cell responses to AZD1222 COVID-19 vaccine. Generated by immunoSEQ multiplex PCR, the TCRdb table keeps only in-frame clones and is missing some. Of about 110,000 clones in the sample, 86% are singletons; the top ten hold 6.5% to 9.5%. The sample here was peripheral blood, taken on day 0 of AZD1222 vaccination. These receptor sequences come from an adult in good health.

The chain uses TRBV5-1 and TRBJ1-4; D is possibly TRBD1 (6 bases). The CDR3 is 15 amino acids. V lost 0 bases and J 5 bases, leaving 11 bases between the germline ends. CDR1 SGHRS and CDR2 YFSETQ come from the germline V gene. CDR3 bases: TGCGCCAGCAGCTTGGCAGGGGTTTTCAATGAAAAACTGTTTTTT. It specifies CASSLAGVFNEKLFF.

The genes are TRBV9 and TRBJ2-2; TRBD1 agrees at 9 bases. The CDR3 length is 18 residues. The trim removed 4 bases at V and 2 bases at J, leaving 12 bases unmatched. The germline gives CDR1 SGDLS, CDR2 YYNGEE. The CDR3: CASSPQGGTGRNTGELFF. CDR3 DNA sequence: TGTGCCAGCAGCCCCCAAGGGGGGACAGGGCGCAACACCGGGGAGCTGTTTTTT.

The chain is built from TRBV6-5 and TRBJ1-3, with a weak D call TRBD1 (5 bases). The germline V and J ends were trimmed by 8 bases and 0 bases, with 8 bases remaining between them. The CDR3 runs to 13 residues. CDR1 MNHEY and CDR2 SVGAGI come from the germline V gene. CDR3 DNA: TGTGCCAGCGGGGGGAGCTCTGGAAACACCATATATTTT. The encoded protein is CASGGSSGNTIYF.

This clone was seen only once. V and J are TRBV9 and TRBJ2-7; no clear D gene. Germline assignment: CDR1 SGDLS and CDR2 YYNGEE. Trimming removed 3 bases from V and 0 bases from J, with 4 bases in between. This CDR3 spans 12 amino acids. CDR3 sequence (DNA): TGTGCCAGCAGCGGGAACTCCTACGAGCAGTACTTC. It codes for CASSGNSYEQYF.

The chain recombines TRBV5-1 with TRBJ2-7; D is undetermined. CDR1 and CDR2 (germline): SGHRS, YFSETQ. This CDR3 comprises 16 residues. V lost 1 base to trimming and J lost 0 bases, with 14 bases between them. Written as DNA, the CDR3 is TGCGCCAGCAGCTTGAAAGCCCAACCAAGCTCCTACGAGCAGTACTTC. The encoded protein is CASSLKAQPSSYEQYF.

The gene calls are TRBV2 and TRBJ1-2; 12 nucleotides match TRBD1. Trimming took 8 bases from V and 7 from J; bases not matched to a gene: 11. Germline assignment: CDR1 SNHLY and CDR2 FYNNEI. The CDR3 is made up of 15 amino acids. The CDR3 DNA follows: TGTGCCAGCGCCTTCCTGGGACAGGGGGCTCCTGGCTACACCTTC. Translation gives CASAFLGQGAPGYTF.

This clone was picked up a small number of times. This sequence joins TRBV28 and TRBJ2-2; D may be TRBD1 or TRBD2 (6 bases each). V was cut by 6 bases and J by 3 bases, with 17 bases left in between. Germline V gene lookup returns CDR1 MDHEN and CDR2 SYDVKM. This CDR3 comprises 16 residues. The CDR3 spells CASSALGGAYTGELFF. The DNA of the CDR3 is TGTGCCAGCAGCGCCCTGGGGGGCGCCTACACCGGGGAGCTGTTTTTT.

The rearrangement links TRBV3-1 (or the pseudogene TRBV3-2) to TRBJ1-3, with 11 bases fitting TRBD1. This CDR3 is 15 amino acids long. The ends lost 8 bases at V and 0 bases at J; junction bases unmatched: 3. In germline, CDR1 is LGHDT, CDR2 YNNKEL (reference sequence). The CDR3 nucleotides are TGTGCCAGCGGGACAGGGGGACTCTCTGGAAACACCATATATTTT. Protein sequence: CASGTGGLSGNTIYF.

The rearrangement uses TRBV2 and TRBJ1-1; 8 bases agree with TRBD1. CDR1 and CDR2 (germline): SNHLY, FYNNEI. The CDR3 runs 14 residues. Trimming removed 6 bases from V and 5 bases from J; junction bases left unmatched: 8. In nucleotides, the CDR3 is TGTGCCAGCAGGACAGGGGCGGGTGGGACTGAAGCTTTCTTT. The encoded protein is CASRTGAGGTEAFF. The full variable domain, its missing parts supplied by reference TRBV2 and TRBJ1-1, is EPEVTQTPSHQVTQMGQEVILRCVPISNHLYFYWYRQILGQKVEFLVSFYNNEISEKSEIFDDQFSVERPDGSNFTLKIRSTKLEDSAMYFCASRTGAGGTEAFFGQGTRLTVV.

The chain uses TRBV5-1 and TRBJ2-7; TRBD1 might be the D (6 bases). CDR1 is SGHRS, CDR2 YFSETQ, per germline. Trimming took off 4 bases at V and 4 bases at J, with 9 bases between the two ends. CDR3 length: 12 residues. The CDR3 nucleotides read TGCGCCAGCAGCCAGGACAGTTACGAGCAGTACTTC. Its protein product is CASSQDSYEQYF. Looking up the rest from reference TRBV5-1 and TRBJ2-7 gives the full variable domain: KAGVTQTPRYLIKTRGQQVTLSCSPISGHRSVSWYQQTPGQGLQFLFEYFSETQRNKGNFPGRFSGRQFSNSRSEMNVSTLELGDSALYLCASSQDSYEQYFGPGTRLTVT.

Turning to this clone: The same CDR3 can be traced to other DNA sequences in this sample. This rearrangement joins TRBV28 to TRBJ1-2; a weak D match, TRBD1 (5 bases). Trimming removed 3 bases at V and 2 bases at J, with 7 bases between. Germline CDR1 reads MDHEN; CDR2 reads SYDVKM. The CDR3 has 13 amino acids. The CDR3 sequence is CASSFGGNYGYTF. CDR3 nucleotides: TGTGCCAGCAGTTTTGGGGGGAACTATGGCTACACCTTC.

This chain joins TRBV28 and TRBJ2-3, with 9 bases aligning to TRBD1. CDR3 length: 19 residues. Trimming removed 2 bases from V and 3 bases from J; junction bases left unmatched: 15. Germline-derived CDR1 and CDR2 are MDHEN and SYDVKM. The CDR3 protein is CASSLTGGAFVVSTDTQYF. For the CDR3, the DNA is TGTGCCAGCAGTTTAACAGGGGGCGCTTTCGTCGTCAGTACAGATACGCAGTATTTT.

The chain links TRBV18 to TRBJ1-6, with 8 nucleotides matching TRBD1. CDR3 length equals 14 residues. Trimming at V came to 3 bases and at J to 6 bases, leaving 1 base not matched to a gene. Germline V CDR1 and CDR2: KGHSH, LQKENI. The DNA for the CDR3 is TGTGCCAGCTCACCCGGACAGGGTAATTCACCCCTCCACTTT. Protein: CASSPGQGNSPLHF. Full variable domain (remainder filled in from reference TRBV18 and TRBJ1-6): NAGVMQNPRHLVRRRGQEARLRCSPMKGHSHVYWYRQLPEEGLKFMVYLQKENIIDESGMPKERFSAEFPKEGPSILRIQQVVRGDSAAYFCASSPGQGNSPLHFGNGTRLTVT.

The V call is TRBV30, the J call TRBJ1-2, with D perhaps matching TRBD1 (5 bases). CDR1 is GTSNPN and CDR2 is SVGIG in the germline V gene (reference sequence). CDR3 length equals 11 residues. V lost 4 bases and J lost 9, with 12 bases in between. The CDR3 reads CAWNGAARYTF. The DNA for the CDR3 is TGTGCCTGGAATGGGGCAGCTCGCTACACCTTC. Complete variable domain (other parts from reference TRBV30 and TRBJ1-2): SQTIHQWPATLVQPVGSPLSLECTVEGTSNPNLYWYRQAAGRGLQLLFYSVGIGQISSEVPQNLSASRPQDRQFILSSKKLLLSDSGFYLCAWNGAARYTFGSGTRLTVV.

The CDR3 loop reads CASSLVRDSNQPQHF. CDR3 DNA: TGTGCCAGCAGCTTAGTGCGGGACAGCAATCAGCCCCAGCATTTT. The rearrangement uses TRBV7-8 and TRBJ1-5; weak D call: TRBD1 (5 bases). Germline CDR1 SGHVS, CDR2 FQNEAQ. The CDR3 runs to 15 residues. V was trimmed by 1 base and J by 1 base, leaving 8 bases between them.

This chain connects TRBV30 to TRBJ2-2; TRBD2 is a possible D gene (6 bases). The V and J ends lost 5 bases and 3 bases respectively, with 16 bases between them. The germline gives CDR1 GTSNPN, CDR2 SVGIG (reference sequence). This CDR3 is 15 amino acids long. The CDR3 DNA reads as TGTGCCTGGGGGTGGCCTTGGGGGGACACCGGGGAGCTGTTTTTT. Translation: CAWGWPWGDTGELFF.

A few counts support this clone. V is TRBV15 and J is TRBJ2-3, with D uncertain. The CDR3 totals 13 residues. With 1 base removed from V and 4 bases from J, the gap between germline ends came to 6 bases. The V gene's germline CDR1 is LNHNV and CDR2 YYDKDF (reference sequence). The chain's CDR3 is CATSRGQSDTQYF. The CDR3 nucleotides read TGTGCCACCAGCAGAGGGCAGTCAGATACGCAGTATTTT.

V is TRBV29-1 and J is TRBJ2-2; 8 bases map to TRBD2. CDR3 size: 13 residues. Unmatched junction bases numbered 6, after V lost 7 bases and J lost 5 bases. CDR1 is SQVTM and CDR2 is ANQGSEA in the germline V gene. Written as DNA, the CDR3 is TGCAGCGCCCGGGAGGGGGTGACCGGGGAGCTGTTTTTT. It codes for CSAREGVTGELFF.

This clone has just a few counts. The V and J genes are TRBV7-9 and TRBJ2-1; no reliable D call. Germline V gene sequence: CDR1 SEHNR, CDR2 FQNEAQ (reference sequence). This CDR3 is 14 amino acids long. Trimming shortened V by 4 bases and J by 8 bases, and 15 bases separated the two germline ends. The DNA of the CDR3 is TGTGCCAGCAGCTCACCGTGGCCCGAGGATGAGCAGTTCTTC. The encoded protein is CASSSPWPEDEQFF.

The rearrangement uses TRBV28 and TRBJ2-3, with TRBD1 as a possible D gene (6 bases). V lost 6 bases and J 4 bases, leaving 11 bases between the germline ends. This CDR3 is built from 13 residues. Germline loops: CDR1 MDHEN, CDR2 SYDVKM. The CDR3 sequence is CASRVQGADTQYF. CDR3 bases: TGTGCCAGCAGGGTACAGGGTGCAGATACGCAGTATTTT.

This chain connects TRBV6-2 or TRBV6-3 to TRBJ1-1, with D uncertain. The CDR3 covers 15 residues. CDR1 is MNHEY and CDR2 is SVGEGT in the germline V gene. V dropped 0 bases and J dropped 4 bases, with 12 bases sitting between them. Here the CDR3 DNA reads TGTGCCAGCAGTTACTCGACCCTCCTGAGCACTGAAGCTTTCTTT. Amino acids: CASSYSTLLSTEAFF.

This chain links TRBV2 with TRBJ2-5, with a weak D call TRBD2 (5 bases). The V and J ends lost 1 base and 7 bases respectively, with 13 bases between them. This CDR3 is 14 amino acids long. Looked up from germline, CDR1 is SNHLY and CDR2 is FYNNEI. This CDR3 is CASSEGPVGVTQYF. CDR3 in DNA: TGTGCCAGCAGTGAAGGCCCCGTGGGAGTGACCCAGTACTTC. The complete variable domain, with remaining parts taken from reference TRBV2 and TRBJ2-5, reads EPEVTQTPSHQVTQMGQEVILRCVPISNHLYFYWYRQILGQKVEFLVSFYNNEISEKSEIFDDQFSVERPDGSNFTLKIRSTKLEDSAMYFCASSEGPVGVTQYFGPGTRLLVL.

The V call is TRBV2, the J call TRBJ2-2; D not resolved. V was cut by 8 bases and J by 2 bases, with 9 bases left in between. The germline V gene encodes CDR1 SNHLY and CDR2 FYNNEI. The CDR3 covers 13 residues. CDR3 amino acids: CASPDINTGELFF. CDR3 nucleotides: TGTGCCAGCCCCGACATAAACACCGGGGAGCTGTTTTTT.

The chain couples TRBV30 to TRBJ1-1; TRBD1 is a possible D gene (5 bases). The CDR3 contains 12 residues. Trimming shortened V by 1 base and J by 11 bases, and 14 bases separated the two germline ends. The germline gives CDR1 GTSNPN, CDR2 SVGIG (reference sequence). CDR3 amino acids: CAWSEGLPGAFF. As DNA, the CDR3 is TGTGCCTGGAGTGAGGGACTTCCAGGGGCTTTCTTT.

The CDR3 DNA is TGCGCCAGCAGCTATGACGGTGGAAACACCATATATTTT. Protein: CASSYDGGNTIYF. J is TRBJ1-3 and V is TRBV5-1; D is unclear. This CDR3 spans 13 amino acids. With 3 bases removed from V and 3 bases from J, the gap between germline ends came to 7 bases. Germline CDR1 is SGHRS and CDR2 is YFSETQ.

J is TRBJ2-1 and V is TRBV4-2; 10 bases fit TRBD2. CDR3 length: 16 amino acids. Germline V lookup: CDR1 LGHNA, CDR2 YNFKEQ. Trimming cost V 4 bases and J 5 bases; bases outside gene matches: 8. Here the CDR3 reads CASSPLSGGADNEQFF. The CDR3 nucleotides read TGTGCCAGCAGCCCCCTCAGCGGGGGGGCCGACAATGAGCAGTTCTTC.

CDR3 loop: CASSISWATNTGELFF. In DNA, the CDR3 is TGTGCCAGTAGTATTAGTTGGGCCACGAACACCGGGGAGCTGTTTTTT. J is TRBJ2-2 and V is TRBV19; D gene uncertain. This CDR3 region has 16 residues. Germline V gives CDR1 LNHDA, CDR2 SQIVND (reference sequence). V was pared by 3 bases and J by 0 bases, with 11 bases between.